These 2 T cell receptor beta chains were all obtained from the same sample, sequenced in a study of cytomegalovirus exposure and HLA in healthy donors. PCR involved 60 Vbeta and 13 Jbeta primers. TCRdb's table, derived via immunoSEQ multiplex PCR, lists solely in-frame clones and lacks some. The sample contains 170,000 or so clones, 80% of which appear only once. The sequenced sample consisted of PBMCs. The receptor set was obtained from a male donor in good health and CMV-seropositive.

This chain links TRBV2 with TRBJ2-4, with D possibly being TRBD1 (5 bases). Per germline, CDR1 SNHLY and CDR2 FYNNEI. The germline V and J ends were trimmed by 4 bases and 2 bases, with 15 bases remaining between them. This CDR3 spans 16 amino acids. The CDR3: CASSAPDTRSKNIQYF. DNA for the CDR3: TGTGCCAGCAGTGCTCCGGACACTCGGTCCAAAAACATTCAGTACTTC.

The gene calls are TRBV5-4 and TRBJ2-3; TRBD2 aligns across 12 bases. The CDR3 extends over 16 amino acids. The ends lost 4 bases at V and 5 bases at J; junction bases unmatched: 8. From germline, CDR1 is SGHNT and CDR2 YYREEE (reference sequence). In DNA, the CDR3 is TGTGCCAGCAGCATGTCGACTAGCGGGAGAGGAGATACGCAGTATTTT. Its protein product is CASSMSTSGRGDTQYF.